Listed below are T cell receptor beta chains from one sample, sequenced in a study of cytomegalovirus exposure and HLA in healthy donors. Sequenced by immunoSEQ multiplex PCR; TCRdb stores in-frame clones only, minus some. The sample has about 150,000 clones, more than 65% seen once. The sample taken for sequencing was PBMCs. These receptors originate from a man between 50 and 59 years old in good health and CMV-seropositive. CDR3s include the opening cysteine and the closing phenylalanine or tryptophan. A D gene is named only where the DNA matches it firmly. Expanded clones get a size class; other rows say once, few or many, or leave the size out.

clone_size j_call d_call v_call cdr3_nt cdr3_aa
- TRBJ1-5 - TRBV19 TGTGCCAGTAGTATAGTTCAACGCAGTCAGAGCAATCAGCCCCAGCATTTT CASSIVQRSQSNQPQHF
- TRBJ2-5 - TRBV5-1 TGCGCCAGCAGCTTGGCCGGGGTTATAGCAGTTCCGGAGACCCAGTACTTC CASSLAGVIAVPETQYF
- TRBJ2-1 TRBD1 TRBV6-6 TGTGCCAGCAGTTACTCCGGGACAGGTAATAATGAGCAGTTCTTC CASSYSGTGNNEQFF
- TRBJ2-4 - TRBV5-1 TGCGCCAGCAGCTTGAACCCCGGTAGCGCCAACAAAAACATTCAGTACTTC CASSLNPGSANKNIQYF
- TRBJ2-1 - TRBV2 TGTGCCAGCAGTGGACAGCAGTACAATGAGCAGTTCTTC CASSGQQYNEQFF
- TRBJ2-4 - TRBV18 TGTGCCAGCACCATAGACAAAAACATTCAGTACTTC CASTIDKNIQYF
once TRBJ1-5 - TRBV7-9 TGTGCCAGCAGCTTAGGGGACTCCTACGGAAGCCAGCCCCAGCATTTT CASSLGDSYGSQPQHF
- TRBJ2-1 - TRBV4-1 TGCGCCAGCAGCCTTACCGCGGTCGCGGGGCGGTTCTTC CASSLTAVAGRFF
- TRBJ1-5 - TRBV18 TGTGCCAGCTCACCAACGGAGAATCAGCCCCAGCATTTT CASSPTENQPQHF
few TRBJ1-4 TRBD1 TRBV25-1 TGTGCCAGCAGTAATACAGGGGTTGAAAAACTGTTTTTT CASSNTGVEKLFF
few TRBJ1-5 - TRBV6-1 TGTGCCAGCAGTGATGGTCGGCGCAGGAGCAATCAGCCCCAGCATTTT CASSDGRRRSNQPQHF
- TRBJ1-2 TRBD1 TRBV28 TGTGCCAGCAGTTTGGGACAGATTAACTATGGCTACACCTTC CASSLGQINYGYTF
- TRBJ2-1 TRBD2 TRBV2 TGTGCCAGCAGCGGCGGGAGCTCCTACAATGAGCAGTTCTTC CASSGGSSYNEQFF
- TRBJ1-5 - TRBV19 TGTGCCAGTAGTTCCCAGGGGAGAGGCAATCAGCCCCAGCATTTT CASSSQGRGNQPQHF
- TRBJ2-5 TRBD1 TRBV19 TGTGCCAGTAGGAAAGGGGGCATGACCCAAGAGACCCAGTACTTC CASRKGGMTQETQYF
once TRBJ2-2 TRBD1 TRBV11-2 TGTGCCAGCAGCCCTACAGGGGGCCGGGAGCTGTTTTTT CASSPTGGRELFF